This T cell receptor beta chain was profiled in a study of T-cell reconstitution after alpha-beta-depleted transplantation in children. Ten or more counts support this clonotype. As it was prepared, the TCRbeta library received unique molecular identifiers. A single record per CDR3 protein comes from TCRdb applying MiXCR to the PCR reads. Of approximately 200,000 distinct CDR3 sequences detected, about 14% appear once; the ten largest clones hold less than 15%. The germline CDR1 and CDR2 sequences are SGHRS and YFSETQ. The V and J ends lost 1 base and 0 bases, in that order; junction bases with no gene match: 7. This CDR3 region has 16 residues.

The material was PBMCs from the stem cell graft donor, obtained from the stem cell graft. The chain employs TRBV5-1 and TRBJ2-7, with 7 bases identical to TRBD1. The sequence was collected from a human donor who donated a stem cell graft to a child with acute lymphoblastic leukemia. CDR3: CASSLLPGQHSYEQYF. The CDR3 region has the DNA TGCGCCAGCAGCTTGCTTCCGGGACAGCACTCCTACGAGCAGTACTTC.